The 21 T cell receptor beta chains in this list originate from one sample, sequenced in a study of CXCR3-negative and CXCR3-positive naive CD8 T cells (dated 2019 in TCRdb). Overall results and qualifications from the work: TRB CDR3s from CXCR3-positive naive cells showed higher hydrophobicity (lower Kidera factor 4), lower energy, and higher strength and volume indices than CXCR3-negative naive cells.

TCRdb lists the instrument as NextSeq 550. The Human TCR Profiling Kit (MiLaboratory) was used to prepare UMI-labeled 5' RACE TRB cDNA libraries. TCRdb reprocessed the reads, so every CDR3 protein sequence counts as one entry and DNA is not shown. This sample's table has entries for fewer than 65,000 distinct CDR3 sequences. In total, the top ten clones hold 4.8% of the sample. These TCRs' antigens remain unknown. Material for sequencing was naive CXCR3+ CD8+ T cells from blood. The cell subset or site label, as the study defines it: CD45RO-CCR7+CD27+CD95- naive CD8+ T cells expressing CXCR3 (TNR3+). The receptors stem from a human donor in good health. Some clones in this sample may be carry-over from other donors' samples.

This chain links TRBV11-2 with TRBJ2-1; TCRdb's D call, TRBD1, is unchecked because there is no DNA. The CDR3 length is 12 residues. The germline V gene encodes CDR1 SGHAT and CDR2 FQNNGV. The CDR3 region is CASSLDPREQFF.

This rearrangement joins TRBV29-1 to TRBJ2-3; the D call from TCRdb, TRBD1, cannot be confirmed without DNA. The CDR3 sequence is 14 residues long. The germline V gene has CDR1 SQVTM and CDR2 ANQGSEA. The chain's CDR3 is CSVETRVPWSHKYF.

This rearrangement joins TRBV20-1 to TRBJ2-7; TCRdb selects TRBD2, and the lack of DNA leaves this call unchecked. Germline CDR1 DFQATT, CDR2 SNEGSKA (reference sequence). The CDR3 sequence is 14 residues long. This CDR3 reads CSGPEASGGYEQYF.

V is TRBV20-1 and J is TRBJ2-7. In germline, CDR1 is DFQATT, CDR2 SNEGSKA (reference sequence). The CDR3 extends over 16 amino acids. This CDR3 is CSARGTEPHPYYEQYF.

The chain has TRBV27 and TRBJ2-7; TCRdb outputs TRBD2, but without DNA this stays unchecked. CDR1 is MNHEY, CDR2 SMNVEV, per germline (reference sequence). This CDR3 region has 14 residues. The CDR3 sequence: CASSLSRGAYEQYF.

CDR3 region: CASSLDPGNEQFF. The chain is built from TRBV11-2 and TRBJ2-1; TCRdb names TRBD1, which stays unverified in the absence of DNA. The length of the CDR3 is 13 residues. Per germline, CDR1 SGHAT and CDR2 FQNNGV.

The chain joins TRBV7-9 to TRBJ1-2. CDR3 size: 14 residues. Germline CDR1 is SEHNR and CDR2 is FQNEAQ (reference sequence). CDR3 sequence: CASSLVLRPYGYTF.

The chain combines TRBV29-1 with TRBJ1-2. Germline V CDR1 and CDR2: SQVTM, ANQGSEA. The CDR3 covers 14 residues. CDR3 amino acids: CSVEEKGVGYGYTF.

V is TRBV7-8 and J is TRBJ2-1. Per the germline V gene, CDR1 is SGHVS and CDR2 is FQNEAQ. This CDR3 has 12 amino acids. This CDR3 is CASSFKANEQFF.

V usage is TRBV6-5 and J usage is TRBJ2-5; checking the TCRdb D call of TRBD2 is not possible without DNA. This CDR3 is built from 14 residues. Germline V gene data show CDR1 as MNHEY and CDR2 as SVGAGI. The CDR3 spells CASSYSIAGETQYF.

This chain uses TRBV6-2 or TRBV6-3 with TRBJ1-1; as DNA is missing, the TRBD1 call by TCRdb cannot be tested. The CDR3 covers 15 residues. The germline V gene has CDR1 MNHEY and CDR2 SVGEGT. The CDR3 protein is CASSYSTGNRDEAFF.

The chain uses TRBV3-2 and TRBJ2-3; checking the TCRdb D call of TRBD2 is not possible without DNA. TRBV3-2 is labeled a pseudogene. This CDR3 is built from 16 residues. The chain's CDR3 is CASSQSSGGGTDTQYF.

This clonotype is deemed medium-sized by its frequency. V and J are TRBV7-6 and TRBJ1-2; the D call of TRBD1 rests on TCRdb alone, since no DNA is present to check it. The CDR3 has 17 amino acids. CDR1 is SGHVS and CDR2 is FNYEAQ in the germline V gene. CDR3 region: CASSLGSLGTGGFGYTF.

CDR3 in amino acids: CASTTGGLYNEQFF. The rearrangement joins TRBV5-5 to TRBJ2-1; the D gene TCRdb calls, TRBD1, cannot be checked with no DNA. The V gene's germline CDR1 is SGHKS and CDR2 YYEKEE (reference sequence). The length of the CDR3 is 14 residues.

V is TRBV11-2 and J is TRBJ2-7; TCRdb calls TRBD2, which cannot be checked without DNA. The CDR3 loop spans 14 amino acids. Germline V gene data show CDR1 as SGHAT and CDR2 as FQNNGV. The chain's CDR3 is CASSLLAEAYEQYF.

The J gene is TRBJ2-7, the V gene TRBV28; TCRdb's D call of TRBD1 is untestable without DNA. The CDR3 extends over 17 amino acids. Per the germline V gene, CDR1 is MDHEN and CDR2 is SYDVKM. The CDR3 loop is CASSLFPRTGETYEQYF.

J is TRBJ2-1 and V is TRBV29-1; without DNA, the TCRdb call of TRBD1 cannot be checked. CDR3 length equals 13 residues. Germline V lookup: CDR1 SQVTM, CDR2 ANQGSEA. The CDR3 protein is CSVPRGDYNEQFF.

V is TRBV29-1 and J is TRBJ2-2; checking the TCRdb D call of TRBD2 is not possible without DNA. The germline CDR1 and CDR2 sequences are SQVTM and ANQGSEA. The CDR3 has 14 residues. Here the CDR3 reads CSVRLAEYTGELFF.

J is TRBJ2-7 and V is TRBV6-2 or TRBV6-3; the D call from TCRdb, TRBD1, cannot be confirmed without DNA. The CDR3 sequence is 16 residues long. Germline V gives CDR1 MNHEY, CDR2 SVGEGT. This chain's CDR3 is CASSYSLQGVPYEQYF.

The J gene is TRBJ2-7, the V gene TRBV6-2 or TRBV6-3; TCRdb returns TRBD1, unconfirmable since there is no DNA. Germline CDR1 MNHEY, CDR2 SVGEGT. CDR3 length equals 13 residues. The chain's CDR3 is CASSPPDRDEQYF.

V gene TRBV29-1 combines with J gene TRBJ1-1. Per germline, CDR1 SQVTM and CDR2 ANQGSEA. CDR3 length equals 11 residues. The CDR3 reads CSVVLNTEAFF.